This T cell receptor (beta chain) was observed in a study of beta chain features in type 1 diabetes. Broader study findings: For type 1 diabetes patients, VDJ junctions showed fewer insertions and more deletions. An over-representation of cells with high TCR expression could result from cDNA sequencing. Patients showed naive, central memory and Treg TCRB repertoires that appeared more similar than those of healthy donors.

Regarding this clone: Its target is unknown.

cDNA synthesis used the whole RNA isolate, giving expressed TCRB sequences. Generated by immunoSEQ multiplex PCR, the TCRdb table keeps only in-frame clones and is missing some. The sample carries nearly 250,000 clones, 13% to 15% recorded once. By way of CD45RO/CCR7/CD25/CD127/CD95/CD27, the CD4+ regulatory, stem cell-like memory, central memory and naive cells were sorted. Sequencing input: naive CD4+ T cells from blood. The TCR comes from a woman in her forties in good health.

As DNA, the CDR3 is TGTGCCAGCAGCTTCGTACAGGGATCGGGAGGAGAGACCCAGTACTTC. Amino acids: CASSFVQGSGGETQYF. The V gene is TRBV7-2, the J gene TRBJ2-5, with a weak D call TRBD2 (7 bases). The CDR3 is 16 residues long. Germline CDR1 and CDR2: SGHTA and FQGNSA. With 3 bases removed from V and 4 bases from J, the gap between germline ends came to 18 bases.